Listed below are T cell receptor beta chains from one sample, sequenced in a study of human T cells and chemical hapten exposure. From the RACE reads, TCRdb called clonotypes with MiXCR, one entry per CDR3 protein. The sample lists 89,000 or so distinct CDR3 sequences, 8.5% seen once, with 2.5% to 3% in the top ten. The specimen comprised whole blood, sampled in connection with sensitization to the hapten diphenylcyclopropenone (DPC). The source of these receptors is a man aged 40-55 years with alopecia areata. Some clones in this sample may be carry-over from other donors' samples. Each CDR3 is given with its conserved first and last residue. The D gene is left open where the match is weak. A clone size is listed for some rows: how often the clone was seen (once, few, many), or a class if it is expanded.

clone_size j_call d_call v_call cdr3_aa cdr3_nt
few TRBJ2-3 - TRBV19 CASRESDTQYF TGTGCCAGCAGAGAAAGCGATACGCAGTATTTT
few TRBJ2-5 TRBD1 TRBV5-1 CASSLELTGETQYF TGCGCCAGCAGCTTGGAGTTGACAGGGGAGACCCAGTACTTC
- TRBJ2-6 - TRBV5-8 CASSPDSGANVLTF TGTGCCAGCAGCCCCGACTCTGGGGCCAACGTCCTGACTTTC
few TRBJ2-3 TRBD1 TRBV6-2/TRBV6-3 CASRPGQGFTDTQYF TGTGCCAGCAGGCCAGGACAGGGCTTCACAGATACGCAGTATTTT
few TRBJ2-3 TRBD2 TRBV5-1 CASSPSGRATDTQYF TGCGCCAGCAGCCCGAGCGGGAGGGCCACAGATACGCAGTATTTT
- TRBJ2-7 - TRBV6-6 CATSPAPYEQYF TGTGCCACCAGTCCCGCCCCCTACGAGCAGTACTTC
many TRBJ1-5 - TRBV7-8 CASSLGGISNQPQHF TGTGCCAGCAGCTTAGGAGGAATCAGCAATCAGCCCCAGCATTTT
- TRBJ2-6 TRBD2 TRBV28 CASSPGLAGGPKMRGANVLTF TGTGCCAGCAGTCCCGGACTAGCGGGAGGGCCTAAAATGCGGGGGGCCAACGTCCTGACTTTC
- TRBJ2-1 - TRBV7-9 CASSLALPGGNEQFF TGTGCCAGCAGCTTAGCGCTTCCCGGGGGCAATGAGCAGTTCTTC
few TRBJ1-6 - TRBV6-1 CASRSKQGLGNSPLHF TGTGCCAGCAGGAGCAAGCAGGGGCTCGGAAATTCACCCCTCCACTTT
- TRBJ2-6 - TRBV9 CASSATGSGANVLTF TGTGCCAGCAGCGCTACAGGTTCTGGGGCCAACGTCCTGACTTTC
- TRBJ2-7 - TRBV10-3 CAIRGTGSYEQYF TGTGCCATCAGGGGCACAGGGTCCTACGAGCAGTACTTC
- TRBJ2-4 - TRBV6-2/TRBV6-3 CASSSKGQNIQYF TGTGCCAGCAGCTCCAAAGGACAAAACATTCAGTACTTC
- TRBJ1-4 - TRBV7-2 CASSLIGEKLFF TGTGCCAGCAGCTTAATAGGTGAAAAACTGTTTTTT
many TRBJ2-1 - TRBV7-9 CASSQGVGGAYHEQFF TGTGCCAGCAGCCAGGGCGTTGGGGGCGCTTACCATGAGCAGTTCTTC
few TRBJ1-3 - TRBV5-1 CASSSEGWGSRNTIYF TGCGCCAGCAGTTCGGAAGGTTGGGGGAGTAGAAACACCATATATTTT
- TRBJ2-7 - TRBV7-2 CASSLPRTQLTSWEQYF TGTGCCAGCAGCTTACCCCGGACACAACTCACTTCCTGGGAGCAGTACTTC
many TRBJ2-7 TRBD2 TRBV28 CASSPSGRAYEQYF TGTGCCAGCAGTCCTAGCGGGAGGGCCTACGAGCAGTACTTC
- TRBJ2-3 - TRBV27 CASSSLLRRDTDTQYF TGTGCCAGCAGTTCCCTGCTCAGGCGAGACACAGATACGCAGTATTTT
few TRBJ1-1 - TRBV19 CASSIRGQGTEAFF TGTGCCAGTAGTATCCGGGGCCAGGGGACTGAAGCTTTCTTT
- TRBJ2-1 - TRBV24-1 CATSDWGRGGYNEQFF TGTGCCACCAGTGATTGGGGCCGAGGGGGCTACAATGAGCAGTTCTTC
many TRBJ2-5 TRBD1 TRBV7-9 CASSPRQGRETQYF TGTGCCAGCAGCCCCCGACAGGGCCGTGAGACCCAGTACTTC